This T cell receptor (beta chain) was captured by sequencing in a study of blood T cell repertoires in COVID-19. Background on the study: Sites in the United States, Italy and Spain provided acute and convalescent COVID-19 samples. Sources were T cells, B-cell-depleted T cells, or PBMCs; the material itself was cDNA or gDNA.

TCRdb's table, derived via immunoSEQ multiplex PCR, lists solely in-frame clones and lacks some. The repertoire includes 230,000 or so clones, roughly 89% of them detected once, and approximately 5% sits in the top ten. Germline-derived CDR1 and CDR2 are SGHTS and YDEGEE. V dropped 4 bases and J dropped 3; count of bases not matched to a gene: 9. This CDR3 is 16 amino acids long. Sequenced: peripheral blood. The clonotype was recovered from a woman aged 40 to 55 who had recovered from COVID-19. V gene TRBV5-8 combines with J gene TRBJ2-1, with 8 nucleotides matching TRBD2. The CDR3 DNA follows: TGTGCCAGCAGCACCACCGGGAGGGCCTTCTACAATGAGCAGTTCTTC. Protein product: CASSTTGRAFYNEQFF. The full variable domain, in which reference TRBV5-8 and TRBJ2-1 provide the parts outside the CDR3, is EAGVTQSPTHLIKTRGQQATLRCSPISGHTSVYWYQQALGLGLQFLLWYDEGEERNRGNFPPRFSGRQFPNYSSELNVNALELEDSALYLCASSTTGRAFYNEQFFGPGTRLTVL.